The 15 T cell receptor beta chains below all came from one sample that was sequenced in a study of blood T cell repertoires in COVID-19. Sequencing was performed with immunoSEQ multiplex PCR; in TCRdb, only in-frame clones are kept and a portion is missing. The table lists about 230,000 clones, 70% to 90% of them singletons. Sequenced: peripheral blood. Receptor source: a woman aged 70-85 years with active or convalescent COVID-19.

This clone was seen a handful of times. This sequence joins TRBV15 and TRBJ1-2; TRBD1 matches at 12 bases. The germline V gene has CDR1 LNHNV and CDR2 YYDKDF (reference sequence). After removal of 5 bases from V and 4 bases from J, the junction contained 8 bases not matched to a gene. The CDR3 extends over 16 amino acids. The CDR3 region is CATSPGGQGAIYGYTF. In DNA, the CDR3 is TGTGCCACCAGCCCCGGGGGACAGGGGGCGATCTATGGCTACACCTTC.

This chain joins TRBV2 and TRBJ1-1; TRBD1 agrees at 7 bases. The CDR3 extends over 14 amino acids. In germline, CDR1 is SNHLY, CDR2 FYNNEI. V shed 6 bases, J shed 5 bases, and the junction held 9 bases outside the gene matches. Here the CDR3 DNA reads TGTGCCAGCAGCACGACAGGGAGGTATACTGAAGCTTTCTTT. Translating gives CASSTTGRYTEAFF.

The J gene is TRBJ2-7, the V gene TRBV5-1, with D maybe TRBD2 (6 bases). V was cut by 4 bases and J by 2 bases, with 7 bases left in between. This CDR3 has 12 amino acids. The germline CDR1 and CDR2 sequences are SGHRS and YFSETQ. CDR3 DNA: TGCGCCAGCAGCACGGGAGCCTACGAGCAGTACTTC. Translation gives CASSTGAYEQYF.

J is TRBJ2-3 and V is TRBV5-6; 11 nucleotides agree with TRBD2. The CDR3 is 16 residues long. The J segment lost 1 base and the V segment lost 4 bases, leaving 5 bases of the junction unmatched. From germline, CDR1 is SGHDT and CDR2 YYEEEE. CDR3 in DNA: TGTGCCAGCAGCCTGACTAGCGGGGCTCGCACAGATACGCAGTATTTT. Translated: CASSLTSGARTDTQYF.

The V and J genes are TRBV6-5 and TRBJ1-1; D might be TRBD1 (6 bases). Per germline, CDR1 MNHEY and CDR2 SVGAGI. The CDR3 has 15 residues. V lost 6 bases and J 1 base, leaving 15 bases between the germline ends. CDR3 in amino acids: CASRTAGAANTEAFF. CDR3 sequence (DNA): TGTGCCAGCAGGACCGCAGGGGCTGCGAACACTGAAGCTTTCTTT.

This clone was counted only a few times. The CDR3 DNA reads as TGTGCCAGTAGTAACAGGGGGCGTGAAGCTTTCTTT. This codes for CASSNRGREAFF. The V call is TRBV19, the J call TRBJ1-1; 9 bases align to TRBD1. V shed 4 bases and J 7 bases; nucleotides not matched to a gene: 1. CDR1 is LNHDA, CDR2 SQIVND, per germline (reference sequence). CDR3 length: 12 amino acids.

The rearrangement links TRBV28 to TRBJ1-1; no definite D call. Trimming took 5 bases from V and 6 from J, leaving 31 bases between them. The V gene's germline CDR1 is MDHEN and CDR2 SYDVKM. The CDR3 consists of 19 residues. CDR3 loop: CASSPRRWTASEVRAEAFF. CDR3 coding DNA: TGTGCCAGCAGTCCGCGGCGTTGGACGGCCTCTGAGGTGAGGGCTGAAGCTTTCTTT. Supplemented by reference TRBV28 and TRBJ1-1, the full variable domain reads DVKVTQSSRYLVKRTGEKVFLECVQDMDHENMFWYRQDPGLGLRLIYFSYDVKMKEKGDIPEGYSVSREKKERFSLILESASTNQTSMYLCASSPRRWTASEVRAEAFFGQGTRLTVV.

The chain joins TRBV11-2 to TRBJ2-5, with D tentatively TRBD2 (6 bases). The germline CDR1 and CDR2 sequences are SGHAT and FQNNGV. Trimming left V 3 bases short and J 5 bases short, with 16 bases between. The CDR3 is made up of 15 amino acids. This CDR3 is CASSFSGSGGETQYF. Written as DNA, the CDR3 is TGTGCCAGCAGCTTTTCCGGGAGTGGAGGGGAGACCCAGTACTTC.

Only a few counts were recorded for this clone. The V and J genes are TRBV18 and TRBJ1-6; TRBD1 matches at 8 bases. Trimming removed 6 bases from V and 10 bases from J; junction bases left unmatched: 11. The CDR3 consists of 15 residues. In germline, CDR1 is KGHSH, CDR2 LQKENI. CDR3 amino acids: CASSRDRGRTSPLHF. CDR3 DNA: TGTGCCAGCTCCCGCGACAGGGGCCGGACGTCACCCCTCCACTTT.

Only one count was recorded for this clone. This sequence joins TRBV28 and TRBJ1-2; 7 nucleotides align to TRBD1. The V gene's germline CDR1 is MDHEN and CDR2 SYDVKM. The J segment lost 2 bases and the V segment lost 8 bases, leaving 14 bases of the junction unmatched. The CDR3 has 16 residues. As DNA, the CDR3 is TGTGCCAGCGGGGGTCGACAGGGTCAGTTAAACTATGGCTACACCTTC. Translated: CASGGRQGQLNYGYTF.

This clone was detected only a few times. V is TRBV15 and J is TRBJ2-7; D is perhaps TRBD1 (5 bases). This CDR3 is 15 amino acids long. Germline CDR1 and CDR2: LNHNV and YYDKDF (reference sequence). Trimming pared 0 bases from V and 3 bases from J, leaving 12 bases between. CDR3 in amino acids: CATSRDGQTLYEQYF. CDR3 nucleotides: TGTGCCACCAGCAGAGATGGACAAACCCTCTACGAGCAGTACTTC.

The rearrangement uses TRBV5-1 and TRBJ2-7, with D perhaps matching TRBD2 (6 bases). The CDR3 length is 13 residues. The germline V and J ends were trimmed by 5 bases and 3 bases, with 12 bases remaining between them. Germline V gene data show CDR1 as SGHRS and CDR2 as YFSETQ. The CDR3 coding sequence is TGCGCCAGCAGGGGGGGTCCTTTCTACGAGCAGTACTTC. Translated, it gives CASRGGPFYEQYF.

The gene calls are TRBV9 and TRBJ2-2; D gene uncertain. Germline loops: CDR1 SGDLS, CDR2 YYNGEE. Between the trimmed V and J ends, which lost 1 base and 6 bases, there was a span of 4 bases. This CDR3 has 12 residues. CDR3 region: CASSVRAGELFF. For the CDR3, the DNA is TGTGCCAGCAGCGTACGGGCCGGGGAGCTGTTTTTT.

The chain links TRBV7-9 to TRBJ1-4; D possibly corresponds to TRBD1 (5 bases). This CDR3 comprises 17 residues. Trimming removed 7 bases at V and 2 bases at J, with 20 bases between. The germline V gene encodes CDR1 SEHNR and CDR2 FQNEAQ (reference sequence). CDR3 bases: TGTGCCAGCAAGCCGGGACTCCAAAGAGGTACTAATGAAAAACTGTTTTTT. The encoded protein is CASKPGLQRGTNEKLFF.

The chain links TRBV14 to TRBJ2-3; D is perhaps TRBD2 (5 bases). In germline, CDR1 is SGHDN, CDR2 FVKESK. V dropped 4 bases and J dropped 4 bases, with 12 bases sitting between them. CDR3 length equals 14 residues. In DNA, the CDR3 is TGTGCCAGCAGCCGGTTAGCGTATTCAGATACGCAGTATTTT. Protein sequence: CASSRLAYSDTQYF.